This TCR beta chain was captured in a study of T cells in Graves' hyperthyroidism and ophthalmopathy. Broader study findings: Blood also showed most of the thyroid clonotypes that were expanded above 0.001.

The CDR3 regions of TCR beta were amplified from RNA transcripts. First-round RT-PCR targeting the TCR CDR3 was performed with the HTBI primer set. TCRdb passed the multiplex PCR reads through MiXCR, listing each CDR3 protein once. The data show around 480,000 distinct CDR3 sequences, around an eighth seen once. Trimming left V 7 bases short and J 7 bases short, with 22 bases between. There are 15 residues in the CDR3. Germline CDR1 is LNHDA and CDR2 is SQIVND (reference sequence). The hyperthyroidism was newly diagnosed and had lasted under 2 months; the patients were aged 18 to 65. Not enrolled were patients with uncontrolled infection, other autoimmune disease, pregnancy or lactation. The table lists this clonotype with many counts. Its specificity is unknown.

Material: blood. This TCR derives from a woman aged 18-29 years with Graves' hyperthyroidism. The chain joins TRBV19 to TRBJ1-2; D call uncertain. CDR3 region: CASKGAGNVDGGYTF. The CDR3 DNA follows: TGTGCCAGTAAAGGAGCGGGGAATGTGGATGGTGGCTACACCTTC.